Listed here are 32 T cell receptor beta chains from one sample, sequenced in a study of identical twins. A single record per CDR3 protein comes from TCRdb applying MiXCR to the 5' RACE reads. This sample yields nearly 900,000 distinct CDR3 sequences, of which roughly an eighth are seen a single time; around 1.5% belongs to the top ten. The same sample was also studied in work on yellow fever vaccine responses in identical twins.

The sample was PBMCs. These receptors all come from a woman aged 18-35 years in good health.

This clonotype was found a few times. The rearrangement links TRBV6-1 to TRBJ1-5, with D unclear. V lost 5 bases and J 3 bases, leaving 8 bases between the germline ends. In germline, CDR1 is MNHNS, CDR2 SASEGT. This CDR3 region has 13 residues. The chain's CDR3 is CASSQIDNQPQHF. The CDR3 nucleotides read TGTGCCAGCAGTCAGATTGACAATCAGCCCCAGCATTTT.

This clonotype was seen many times. The genes are TRBV3-1 and TRBJ2-1, with TRBD2 matching 10 bases. Looked up from germline, CDR1 is LGHDT and CDR2 is YNNKEL (reference sequence). V was clipped by 3 bases and J by 9 bases; unmatched bases: 5. The CDR3 has 14 amino acids. The CDR3 DNA reads TGTGCCAGCAGCCACCTAGCGGGAGCTGGTGAGCAGTTCTTC. It translates to CASSHLAGAGEQFF.

A few counts support this clonotype. The chain joins TRBV11-2 to TRBJ2-5; D is undetermined. V lost 5 bases and J lost 3, with 10 bases in between. Per the germline V gene, CDR1 is SGHAT and CDR2 is FQNNGV. There are 13 residues in the CDR3. DNA of the CDR3: TGTGCCAGCAGCCCCCGGGTCAAAGAGACCCAGTACTTC. Translation gives CASSPRVKETQYF.

This clonotype has a handful of counts. V and J are TRBV28 and TRBJ2-3, with 7 bases lining up with TRBD1. The CDR3 covers 20 residues. The junction had 22 bases not matched to a gene; V was cut back by 5 bases and J by 2 bases. Germline V gene lookup returns CDR1 MDHEN and CDR2 SYDVKM. The CDR3 sequence is CASSPIWGVDRDSLTDTQYF. The CDR3 bases are TGTGCCAGCAGTCCGATATGGGGCGTGGACCGGGACAGTCTCACAGATACGCAGTATTTT.

This clonotype was picked up many times. The chain joins TRBV5-1 to TRBJ1-2, with D tentatively TRBD1 (6 bases). This CDR3 has 13 residues. Trimming left V 4 bases short and J 7 bases short, with 14 bases between. In germline, CDR1 is SGHRS, CDR2 YFSETQ. CDR3 loop: CASSPGHDAGYTF. The CDR3 bases are TGCGCCAGCAGCCCGGGACACGATGCTGGCTACACCTTC.

The CDR3 sequence: CASSEDRGGGGSPLHF. Here the CDR3 DNA reads TGTGCCAGCAGTGAAGACCGGGGGGGTGGGGGTTCACCCCTCCACTTT. The chain joins TRBV2 to TRBJ1-6; D is possibly TRBD1 (5 bases). Germline V gives CDR1 SNHLY, CDR2 FYNNEI. Trimming stripped 1 base from V and 9 bases from J, with 16 bases between. CDR3 length equals 16 residues.

This clonotype was observed at least ten times. The V and J genes are TRBV5-1 and TRBJ1-1, with 9 nucleotides matching TRBD1. The CDR3 is 19 amino acids. V trimming: 5 bases; J trimming: 3 bases; junction bases outside the gene matches: 20. From germline, CDR1 is SGHRS and CDR2 YFSETQ. This CDR3 is CASSSPTRDRDLPHTEAFF. The CDR3 DNA reads as TGCGCCAGCAGTTCTCCTACCCGGGACAGGGATCTGCCGCACACTGAAGCTTTCTTT.

The V call is TRBV3-1, the J call TRBJ1-1; D is uncertain. This CDR3 region has 16 residues. Germline V gene data show CDR1 as LGHDT and CDR2 as YNNKEL (reference sequence). V was pared by 0 bases and J by 0 bases, with 11 bases between. The CDR3 is CASSQDSVSMNTEAFF. The CDR3 DNA follows: TGTGCCAGCAGCCAAGATAGTGTCAGTATGAACACTGAAGCTTTCTTT.

There are many counts of this clonotype. The chain carries TRBV12-3 or TRBV12-4 and TRBJ1-5; possibly TRBD1 for D (6 bases). Trimming removed 5 bases from V and 5 bases from J, with 10 bases in between. This CDR3 spans 13 amino acids. The CDR3 reads CASSPDSYQPQHF. CDR3 DNA: TGTGCCAGCAGTCCGGACAGCTATCAGCCCCAGCATTTT.

V gene TRBV27 combines with J gene TRBJ1-5; tentatively, D is TRBD1 (6 bases). The CDR3 sequence is 17 residues long. The V end was cut by 3 bases, the J end by 2 bases, with 17 bases between. Germline V gene lookup returns CDR1 MNHEY and CDR2 SMNVEV (reference sequence). The CDR3 DNA follows: TGTGCCAGCAGTTTGCGGTTTTTCGCAGGGGGCAATCAGCCCCAGCATTTT. This translates into CASSLRFFAGGNQPQHF.

The rearrangement uses TRBV11-2 and TRBJ2-4; D is unresolved. V gave up 0 bases and J gave up 1 base, with 16 bases separating them. The CDR3 length is 18 residues. Looked up from germline, CDR1 is SGHAT and CDR2 is FQNNGV. CDR3 protein: CASSLDIGGPLAKNIQYF. In DNA, the CDR3 is TGTGCCAGCAGCTTAGACATTGGTGGCCCCCTTGCCAAAAACATTCAGTACTTC.

The chain joins TRBV7-8 to TRBJ2-1; 13 bases map to TRBD2. Looked up from germline, CDR1 is SGHVS and CDR2 is FQNEAQ. The ends lost 5 bases at V and 3 bases at J; junction bases unmatched: 7. The CDR3 contains 17 residues. CDR3 DNA: TGTGCCAGCAGCGAGACTAGCGGGGGGCCCCTCTACAATGAGCAGTTCTTC. Amino acids: CASSETSGGPLYNEQFF.

There are a few counts of this clonotype. J is TRBJ2-5 and V is TRBV12-3 or TRBV12-4; 7 positions match TRBD2. This CDR3 contains 15 residues. J gave up 3 bases and V 2 bases, and 6 bases lay outside the gene matches. The CDR3 here is CASSLHLGLKETQYF. CDR3 bases: TGTGCCAGCAGTTTACACCTGGGACTAAAAGAGACCCAGTACTTC.

In its sample, this clonotype was seen a few times. This chain connects TRBV6-2 or TRBV6-3 to TRBJ2-4, with D possibly matching TRBD2 (5 bases). Trimming left V 2 bases short and J 1 base short, with 12 bases between. The germline gives CDR1 MNHEY, CDR2 SVGEGT. The CDR3 contains 16 residues. The CDR3, as DNA: TGTGCCAGCAGTTACGGGGAGCACCTGGCCAAAAACATTCAGTACTTC. Its protein product is CASSYGEHLAKNIQYF.

This clonotype was counted only a few times. This chain joins TRBV6-1 and TRBJ1-2, with a possible D match to TRBD1 (5 bases). The germline gives CDR1 MNHNS, CDR2 SASEGT. The CDR3 consists of 16 residues. Deletions cut 6 bases from V and 0 bases from J, with 17 bases between. In DNA, the CDR3 is TGTGCCAGCAGCCGAGCCCCCGGGGCTACTAACTATGGCTACACCTTC. Amino acid sequence: CASSRAPGATNYGYTF.

Ten or more counts support this clonotype. The chain couples TRBV18 to TRBJ2-2, with D perhaps being TRBD1 or TRBD2 (5 bases each). The V end lost 2 bases, the J end lost 5 bases, and 6 bases lay between the germline ends. The CDR3 totals 13 residues. CDR1 and CDR2 from the germline V gene are KGHSH and LQKENI. CDR3 nucleotides: TGTGCCAGCTCACCATGGGGGACCGGGGAGCTGTTTTTT. Amino acids: CASSPWGTGELFF. The full variable domain, completed using reference TRBV18 and TRBJ2-2, is NAGVMQNPRHLVRRRGQEARLRCSPMKGHSHVYWYRQLPEEGLKFMVYLQKENIIDESGMPKERFSAEFPKEGPSILRIQQVVRGDSAAYFCASSPWGTGELFFGEGSRLTVL.

V is TRBV11-2 and J is TRBJ1-1, with 12 nucleotides matching TRBD1. The CDR3 is 19 amino acids. Germline V CDR1 and CDR2: SGHAT, FQNNGV. V gave up 1 base and J gave up 7 bases; unmatched junction bases: 16. The CDR3 sequence is CASSLVKRDRGLEPNEAFF. CDR3 in DNA: TGTGCCAGCAGCTTAGTTAAGAGGGACAGGGGGCTCGAACCGAATGAAGCTTTCTTT.

The chain combines TRBV14 with TRBJ2-1, with a possible D match to TRBD2 (5 bases). Looked up from germline, CDR1 is SGHDN and CDR2 is FVKESK. CDR3 length: 12 amino acids. The germline V and J ends were trimmed by 1 base and 9 bases, with 7 bases remaining between them. DNA of the CDR3: TGTGCCAGCAGCCAAGGGAGGCTTGAGCAGTTCTTC. It encodes CASSQGRLEQFF. Supplemented by reference TRBV14 and TRBJ2-1, the full variable domain reads EAGVTQFPSHSVIEKGQTVTLRCDPISGHDNLYWYRRVMGKEIKFLLHFVKESKQDESGMPNNRFLAERTGGTYSTLKVQPAELEDSGVYFCASSQGRLEQFFGPGTRLTVL.

The CDR3 nucleotides are TGTGCCAGTGGCTGGGCACATTCCTATGGCTACACCTTC. It encodes CASGWAHSYGYTF. The J gene is TRBJ1-2, the V gene TRBV12-3 or TRBV12-4; D gene ambiguous. This CDR3 comprises 13 residues. V shed 9 bases and J shed 4 bases, with 15 bases lying between them.

The chain couples TRBV18 to TRBJ2-1; D is uncertain. The germline CDR1 and CDR2 sequences are KGHSH and LQKENI. Trimming took 3 bases from V and 5 from J, leaving 11 bases between them. The CDR3 spans 14 residues. CDR3 sequence: CASSPQNVDNEQFF. DNA of the CDR3: TGTGCCAGCTCACCCCAAAACGTCGACAATGAGCAGTTCTTC.

This clonotype was found a few times. CDR3 residues: CASSQEPGTATNTGELFF. The DNA for the CDR3 is TGCGCCAGCAGCCAAGAACCCGGGACAGCCACTAACACCGGGGAGCTGTTTTTT. The J gene is TRBJ2-2, the V gene TRBV4-1, with 7 bases identical to TRBD1. The CDR3 consists of 18 residues. CDR1 and CDR2 (germline): MGHRA, YSYEKL. With 0 bases clipped from V and 2 bases from J, the junction kept 9 bases outside the gene matches.

This clonotype came up a few times. The V gene is TRBV4-1, the J gene TRBJ2-3; D possibly corresponds to TRBD2 (5 bases). CDR3 length equals 14 residues. Trimming left V 1 base short and J 5 bases short, with 10 bases between. Germline V gives CDR1 MGHRA, CDR2 YSYEKL. The chain's CDR3 is CASSQGTGIDTQYF. CDR3 in DNA: TGCGCCAGCAGCCAAGGGACGGGAATAGATACGCAGTATTTT.

The chain couples TRBV6-2 or TRBV6-3 to TRBJ2-7, with D perhaps matching TRBD2 (5 bases). Trimming cost V 2 bases and J 6 bases, with 17 bases left between them. Germline lookup yields CDR1 MNHEY and CDR2 SVGEGT. The length of the CDR3 is 15 residues. CDR3: CASSYSGRLGSEQYF. The CDR3 coding sequence is TGTGCCAGCAGTTACAGTGGGAGACTTGGTAGCGAGCAGTACTTC.

V usage is TRBV7-8 and J usage is TRBJ2-3, with 7 bases aligning to TRBD2. This CDR3 region has 18 residues. Germline trimming cut 5 bases from V and 4 bases from J; bases unmatched to any gene: 18. Germline V gene lookup returns CDR1 SGHVS and CDR2 FQNEAQ. CDR3 bases: TGTGCCAGCAGCCCATTAAGGGCTAGCGGTGGGGTGGCAGATACGCAGTATTTT. Its translation: CASSPLRASGGVADTQYF.

This clonotype was counted many times. The chain carries TRBV20-1 and TRBJ1-2, with D possibly being TRBD1 (6 bases). The CDR3 loop spans 13 amino acids. Germline CDR1 DFQATT, CDR2 SNEGSKA (reference sequence). The V and J ends lost 4 bases and 3 bases respectively, with 12 bases between them. CDR3 nucleotide sequence: TGCAGTGCTATACAGGGTCAGGACTATGGCTACACCTTC. Amino acid sequence: CSAIQGQDYGYTF.

This clonotype has only a few counts. The chain recombines TRBV5-1 with TRBJ2-4; the match to TRBD2 covers 8 bases. Germline V CDR1 and CDR2: SGHRS, YFSETQ. This CDR3 has 14 amino acids. The V segment lost 4 bases and the J segment 9 bases; nucleotides outside the gene matches: 9. The CDR3: CASSHGTREGIQYF. The CDR3 region has the DNA TGCGCCAGCAGCCATGGGACTAGGGAGGGCATTCAGTACTTC.

This clonotype was found many times. This chain links TRBV7-8 with TRBJ2-3; D is possibly TRBD2 (7 bases). The CDR3 has 15 residues. Between the trimmed V and J ends, which lost 5 bases and 6 bases, there was a span of 18 bases. Germline V lookup: CDR1 SGHVS, CDR2 FQNEAQ. The CDR3 DNA sequence: TGTGCCAGCAGCAAAGGGGGACCGGGGGGCGATACGCAGTATTTT. This codes for CASSKGGPGGDTQYF.

This clonotype was found a few times. This chain connects TRBV3-1 to TRBJ1-1; D uncertain. The V gene's germline CDR1 is LGHDT and CDR2 YNNKEL (reference sequence). Between the trimmed V and J ends, which lost 1 base and 2 bases, there was a span of 8 bases. The CDR3 runs 14 residues. CDR3 bases: TGTGCCAGCAGCCAAGGGTGGGTTAACACTGAAGCTTTCTTT. It yields the protein CASSQGWVNTEAFF.

This chain links TRBV13 with TRBJ2-1; weak D call: TRBD1 (5 bases). The CDR3 extends over 17 amino acids. CDR1 and CDR2 (germline): PRHDT, FYEKMQ (reference sequence). V gave up 5 bases and J gave up 4 bases, with 21 bases separating them. The CDR3 coding sequence is TGTGCCAGCAGCCCAACGGGCGTGGCAGGGCATTACAATGAGCAGTTCTTC. Residues: CASSPTGVAGHYNEQFF.

This clonotype turned up a few times. The chain is built from TRBV2 and TRBJ1-1; D is undetermined. Per the germline V gene, CDR1 is SNHLY and CDR2 is FYNNEI. This CDR3 region has 16 residues. V lost 8 bases to trimming and J lost 4 bases, with 23 bases between them. The CDR3 region is CASSEVEGRSSTEAFF. Here the CDR3 DNA reads TGTGCCAGCTCCGAAGTGGAGGGTAGGAGTAGCACTGAAGCTTTCTTT.

This clonotype was seen more than once but under ten times. This sequence joins TRBV20-1 and TRBJ2-3; 9 nucleotides match TRBD2. J gave up 4 bases and V 3 bases, and 5 bases lay outside the gene matches. The CDR3 has 14 amino acids. The germline CDR1 and CDR2 sequences are DFQATT and SNEGSKA (reference sequence). As DNA, the CDR3 is TGCAGTGCTAGGCCTAGCGGGATATCAGATACGCAGTATTTT. Its translation is CSARPSGISDTQYF.

This clonotype was found a few times. The rearrangement joins TRBV28 to TRBJ1-5; possibly TRBD1 for D (6 bases). Germline V gene data show CDR1 as MDHEN and CDR2 as SYDVKM. The CDR3 runs to 13 residues. Trimming removed 6 bases at V and 6 bases at J, with 12 bases between. CDR3 coding DNA: TGTGCCAGCAGCCGAACAGGGATTCAGCCCCAGCATTTT. Translating gives CASSRTGIQPQHF.